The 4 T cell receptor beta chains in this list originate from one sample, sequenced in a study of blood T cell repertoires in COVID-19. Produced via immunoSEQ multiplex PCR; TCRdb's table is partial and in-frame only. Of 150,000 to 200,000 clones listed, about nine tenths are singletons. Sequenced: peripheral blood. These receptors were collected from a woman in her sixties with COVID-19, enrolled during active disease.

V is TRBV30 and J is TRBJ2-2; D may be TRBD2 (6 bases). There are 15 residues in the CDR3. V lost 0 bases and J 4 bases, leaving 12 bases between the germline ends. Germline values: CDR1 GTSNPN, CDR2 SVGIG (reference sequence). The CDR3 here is CAWSVRAGGTGELFF. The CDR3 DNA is TGTGCCTGGAGTGTACGGGCCGGGGGCACCGGGGAGCTGTTTTTT.

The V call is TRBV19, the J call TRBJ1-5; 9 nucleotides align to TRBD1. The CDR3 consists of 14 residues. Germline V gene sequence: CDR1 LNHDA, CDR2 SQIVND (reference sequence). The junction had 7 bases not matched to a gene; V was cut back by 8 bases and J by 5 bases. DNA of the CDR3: TGTGCCAGTCAAGACAGGGGGGAGTATCAGCCCCAGCATTTT. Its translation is CASQDRGEYQPQHF. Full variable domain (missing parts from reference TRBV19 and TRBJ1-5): DGGITQSPKYLFRKEGQNVTLSCEQNLNHDAMYWYRQDPGQGLRLIYYSQIVNDFQKGDIAEGYSVSREKKESFPLTVTSAQKNPTAFYLCASQDRGEYQPQHFGDGTRLSIL.

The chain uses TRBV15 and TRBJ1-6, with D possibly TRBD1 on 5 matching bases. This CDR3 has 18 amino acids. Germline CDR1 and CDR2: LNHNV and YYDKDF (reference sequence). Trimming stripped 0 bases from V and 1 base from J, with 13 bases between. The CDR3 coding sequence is TGTGCCACCAGCAGAGATCAGGCAGGGTGGTCCTATAATTCACCCCTCCACTTT. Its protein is CATSRDQAGWSYNSPLHF.

The CDR3 DNA sequence: TGTGCCAGCAGCTGGGCCGGGACAGGGAATAATTCACCCCTCCACTTT. This codes for CASSWAGTGNNSPLHF. The rearrangement uses TRBV7-2 and TRBJ1-6, with 9 bases aligning to TRBD1. The CDR3 has 16 amino acids. Germline trimming cut 4 bases from V and 5 bases from J; bases unmatched to any gene: 6. CDR1 SGHTA and CDR2 FQGNSA come from the germline V gene.